One and the same sample provided the 8 T cell receptor beta chains below, sequenced in a study of technical replicates of blood from a few donors. Method: immunoSEQ multiplex PCR; TCRdb's copy keeps in-frame clones and lacks some. The table shows nearly 95,000 clones, with 96% occurring only once. Sample: T cells isolated from PBMCs. Receptors were obtained from a human donor in good health.

This sequence joins TRBV6-1 and TRBJ2-7, with D maybe TRBD2 (6 bases). CDR3 length equals 14 residues. V was trimmed by 3 bases and J by 3 bases, leaving 12 bases between them. In germline, CDR1 is MNHNS, CDR2 SASEGT. In DNA form, the CDR3 reads TGTGCCAGCAGTGAGCGGGACGGACGCTACGAGCAGTACTTC. Protein sequence: CASSERDGRYEQYF.

The V call is TRBV21-1, the J call TRBJ1-5; the table's D gene call, TRBD1, was not cross checked with the DNA. TRBV21-1 is designated a pseudogene. The CDR3 sequence is 15 residues long. The CDR3 sequence is CASSKSPDSNQPQHF. The CDR3 DNA sequence: TGTGCCAGCAGCAAGTCCCCAGATAGCAATCAGCCCCAGCATTTT.

This clone was seen once. This rearrangement joins TRBV18 to TRBJ1-2; D unclear. Trimming cost V 3 bases and J 7 bases, with 6 bases left between them. The CDR3 runs 11 residues. Germline V lookup: CDR1 KGHSH, CDR2 LQKENI. CDR3 DNA: TGTGCCAGCTCACCTTATAGTGGCTACACCTTC. It translates to CASSPYSGYTF.

This sequence joins TRBV15 and TRBJ2-5; D is undetermined. This CDR3 has 13 amino acids. Germline loops: CDR1 LNHNV, CDR2 YYDKDF (reference sequence). V was clipped by 0 bases and J by 5 bases, with 7 bases between them. CDR3 sequence (DNA): TGTGCCACCAGCAGAGATCCGAGCGAGACCCAGTACTTC. Translating gives CATSRDPSETQYF.

The rearrangement uses TRBV14 and TRBJ2-7; D is unresolved. Trimming removed 4 bases at V and 2 bases at J, with 9 bases between. CDR1 and CDR2 (germline): SGHDN, FVKESK. CDR3 length: 13 amino acids. The CDR3 bases are TGTGCCAGCAGCCGTATATCCGCCTACGAGCAGTACTTC. As protein: CASSRISAYEQYF.

This clone was found a few times. The junction differs from germline at one of its ends, possibly a read error. The V and J genes are TRBV11-1 and TRBJ2-2; D is unclear. Germline-derived CDR1 and CDR2 are SGHAT and FQDESV (reference sequence). The CDR3 runs to 14 residues. The CDR3 here is CASSLGRNIGELFF. CDR3 bases: TGTGCCAGCAGCTTAGGCAGGAACATCGGGGAGCTGTTTTTT.

This chain uses TRBV6-6 with TRBJ2-2; D is perhaps TRBD2 (6 bases). The CDR3 has 15 residues. CDR1 and CDR2 (germline): MNHNY, SVGAGI (reference sequence). V was cut by 6 bases and J by 5 bases, with 16 bases left in between. CDR3 sequence reads: CASRDYKRRTGELFF. The CDR3 nucleotides are TGTGCCAGCAGGGACTACAAAAGGAGGACCGGGGAGCTGTTTTTT.

The gene calls are TRBV7-9 and TRBJ2-2, with 11 bases fitting TRBD1. After removal of 5 bases from V and 12 bases from J, the junction contained 2 bases not matched to a gene. Germline loops: CDR1 SEHNR, CDR2 FQNEAQ (reference sequence). The length of the CDR3 is 12 residues. In DNA form, the CDR3 reads TGTGCCAGCAGCCTGGACAGGGGGCAGCTGTTTTTT. Translating gives CASSLDRGQLFF.